Listed here are 17 T cell receptor beta chains from one sample, sequenced in a study of control samples from healthy donors and cancer patients. Here immunoSEQ multiplex PCR was the method, and the copy in TCRdb shows in-frame clones only, minus some. Among about 160,000 clones listed, over 85% were seen once. Sequencing was carried out using blood. These TCRs come from a woman aged 40-49 years in good health.

The genes are TRBV30 and TRBJ2-7; a possible D gene is TRBD1 (6 bases). Trimming pared 0 bases from V and 0 bases from J, leaving 12 bases between. The germline gives CDR1 GTSNPN, CDR2 SVGIG (reference sequence). This CDR3 contains 15 residues. The CDR3 nucleotides are TGTGCCTGGAGTGTAAGCGAGGACAGCTCCTACGAGCAGTACTTC. This sequence encodes CAWSVSEDSSYEQYF.

The rearrangement joins TRBV9 to TRBJ2-2; tentatively, D is TRBD2 (6 bases). Germline V gene data show CDR1 as SGDLS and CDR2 as YYNGEE. Trimming removed 0 bases from V and 0 bases from J, with 12 bases in between. The CDR3 extends over 17 amino acids. As DNA, the CDR3 is TGTGCCAGCAGCGTAGCAAAGCGGGCGGCGAACACCGGGGAGCTGTTTTTT. The encoded protein is CASSVAKRAANTGELFF.

The genes are TRBV9 and TRBJ1-1; no clear D. Between the trimmed V and J ends, which lost 5 bases and 4 bases, there was a span of 15 bases. The CDR3 runs to 14 residues. Germline CDR1 SGDLS, CDR2 YYNGEE. CDR3 DNA: TGTGCCAGCAGACCGGGAGGATCGGGCACTGAAGCTTTCTTT. It is translated as CASRPGGSGTEAFF.

V is TRBV5-5 and J is TRBJ2-5; D is ambiguous. V was trimmed by 4 bases and J by 2 bases, leaving 12 bases between them. The CDR3 has 14 amino acids. Germline V lookup: CDR1 SGHKS, CDR2 YYEKEE (reference sequence). The CDR3 DNA is TGTGCCAGCAGCGGCGACGCTATTCAAGAGACCCAGTACTTC. The encoded protein is CASSGDAIQETQYF.

The chain joins TRBV19 to TRBJ2-3; TRBD2 is a possible D gene (6 bases). The CDR3 contains 17 residues. V was cut by 8 bases and J by 3 bases, with 24 bases left in between. Germline CDR1 reads LNHDA; CDR2 reads SQIVND (reference sequence). The CDR3 spells CASQYIGAGRRTDTQYF. The CDR3 DNA sequence: TGTGCCAGTCAGTATATCGGGGCGGGGAGAAGGACAGATACGCAGTATTTT.

The chain joins TRBV18 to TRBJ1-1; D is undetermined. The CDR3 has 16 residues. CDR1 and CDR2 from the germline V gene are KGHSH and LQKENI. Trimming stripped 0 bases from V and 3 bases from J, with 14 bases between. This chain's CDR3 is CASSPPWPASDTEAFF. The CDR3 coding sequence is TGTGCCAGCTCACCACCGTGGCCGGCATCAGACACTGAAGCTTTCTTT.

The V gene is TRBV29-1, the J gene TRBJ2-1; D gene ambiguous. This CDR3 spans 13 amino acids. The germline CDR1 and CDR2 sequences are SQVTM and ANQGSEA. Trimming shortened V by 4 bases and J by 8 bases, and 15 bases separated the two germline ends. The CDR3 reads CSVVGGPDHEQFF. Here the CDR3 DNA reads TGCAGCGTTGTCGGCGGACCTGACCATGAGCAGTTCTTC.

The V call is TRBV19, the J call TRBJ2-1; 7 bases agree with TRBD1. Germline CDR1 LNHDA, CDR2 SQIVND (reference sequence). V shed 5 bases and J 3 bases; nucleotides not matched to a gene: 4. CDR3 length equals 14 residues. For the CDR3, the DNA is TGTGCCAGTAGTGCCCGACAGGGCTACAATGAGCAGTTCTTC. Translating gives CASSARQGYNEQFF.

The chain recombines TRBV5-5 with TRBJ2-5, with D perhaps given as TRBD1 or TRBD2 (5 bases each). The CDR3 loop spans 15 amino acids. Germline V gives CDR1 SGHKS, CDR2 YYEKEE (reference sequence). Trimming pared 3 bases from V and 1 base from J, leaving 13 bases between. Here the CDR3 reads CASSSTPGTQETQYF. The CDR3 DNA reads as TGTGCCAGCAGCTCCACCCCAGGGACCCAAGAGACCCAGTACTTC.

The chain employs TRBV6-2 or TRBV6-3 and TRBJ1-1; the D is unclear. This CDR3 spans 12 amino acids. CDR1 and CDR2 (germline): MNHEY, SVGEGT. Trimming took 2 bases from V and 4 from J, leaving 5 bases between them. The CDR3: CASSYEGTEAFF. The CDR3 DNA reads TGTGCCAGCAGTTACGAAGGCACTGAAGCTTTCTTT.

The chain has TRBV18 and TRBJ1-5, with a weak D call TRBD1 (6 bases). This CDR3 has 16 amino acids. Germline CDR1 is KGHSH and CDR2 is LQKENI. The germline V and J ends were trimmed by 6 bases and 3 bases, with 18 bases remaining between them. The CDR3 DNA is TGTGCCAGCTCGCCTACTTCGACAGGACTCAATCAGCCCCAGCATTTT. Translating gives CASSPTSTGLNQPQHF.

The CDR3 sequence is CASRDSNQPQHF. CDR3 coding DNA: TGTGCCAGCAGAGATAGCAATCAGCCCCAGCATTTT. The chain links TRBV6-5 to TRBJ1-5; D gene unclear. V was pared by 6 bases and J by 0 bases, with 3 bases between. The CDR3 consists of 12 residues. From germline, CDR1 is MNHEY and CDR2 SVGAGI.

Regarding this clone: The sample carries other DNA sequences with the same CDR3. The chain couples TRBV20-1 to TRBJ1-5; weak D call: TRBD1 (5 bases). The V end lost 3 bases, the J end lost 5 bases, and 8 bases lay between the germline ends. This CDR3 is 12 amino acids long. Per germline, CDR1 DFQATT and CDR2 SNEGSKA (reference sequence). DNA for the CDR3: TGCAGTGCTAGTTCGGGGGATCAGCCCCAGCATTTT. Amino acid sequence: CSASSGDQPQHF.

The V call is TRBV9, the J call TRBJ2-3, with 10 bases that match TRBD2. Germline CDR1 is SGDLS and CDR2 is YYNGEE. Trimming at V came to 3 bases and at J to 6 bases, leaving 16 bases not matched to a gene. There are 18 residues in the CDR3. CDR3 region: CASSAPLRSGRTQDTQYF. In DNA, the CDR3 is TGTGCCAGCAGCGCGCCCCTTCGTAGCGGGAGGACCCAGGATACGCAGTATTTT.

V and J are TRBV3-1 (or the pseudogene TRBV3-2) and TRBJ2-5; TRBD2 matches 7 bases. Germline V gene lookup returns CDR1 LGHDT and CDR2 YNNKEL (reference sequence). The CDR3 loop spans 16 amino acids. V shed 3 bases and J 2 bases; nucleotides not matched to a gene: 9. The CDR3, as DNA: TGTGCCAGCAGCCATCCTTCTCGGACTAGGCAAGAGACCCAGTACTTC. Translation: CASSHPSRTRQETQYF.

V and J are TRBV3-1 (or the pseudogene TRBV3-2) and TRBJ1-1; D uncertain. Germline-derived CDR1 and CDR2 are LGHDT and YNNKEL (reference sequence). The V and J ends lost 5 bases and 5 bases respectively, with 9 bases between them. This CDR3 comprises 12 residues. CDR3 DNA: TGTGCCAGCAGCTCAGGTGGTACTGAAGCTTTCTTT. Protein: CASSSGGTEAFF.

V is TRBV5-1 and J is TRBJ2-6, with D possibly matching TRBD1 (6 bases). Germline values: CDR1 SGHRS, CDR2 YFSETQ. The CDR3 consists of 17 residues. V was pared by 2 bases and J by 0 bases, with 12 bases between. Here the CDR3 reads CASSLRGGNSGANVLTF. CDR3 in DNA: TGCGCCAGCAGCTTAAGAGGGGGAAACTCTGGGGCCAACGTCCTGACTTTC.